This TCR beta chain stems from a study of blood T cell repertoires in COVID-19. In the original analysis: Amplification from reference gene primers served as the basis for estimated nucleated cell counts. The assay was immunoSEQ multiplex PCR, and TCRdb's table has in-frame clones only and misses some. The DNA gave D and trimming, while V, J and clone size come from that table. In the table there are tens of thousands of clones, roughly four fifths of which are singletons. This receptor was identified in an elderly woman with acute or convalescent COVID-19. Sequenced input: peripheral blood.

Here the CDR3 reads CASSRGREQFF. CDR3 in DNA: TGTGCCAGCAGCAGGGGCAGAGAGCAGTTCTTC. V is TRBV27 and J is TRBJ2-1; TRBD1 might be the D (6 bases). CDR1 and CDR2 from the germline V gene are MNHEY and SMNVEV (reference sequence). The CDR3 sequence is 11 residues long. V was cut by 6 bases and J by 10 bases, with 10 bases left in between.